The sample holds a few counts of the clone carrying this TCR beta chain. No antigen is known for it. The record originates from a study of response to subunit inactivated influenza vaccine. Broader study findings: Authors suggested each seasonal flu vaccination may recruit only limited numbers of new T cells.

TCRdb used MiXCR to reprocess the RT-PCR reads, holding one entry per CDR3 protein. Altogether over 400,000 distinct CDR3 sequences are present, about an eighth being singletons, with the ten largest covering about 12%. The clonotype was recovered from a man between 45 and 60 years old who received an inactivated influenza vaccine. This sample comprised PBMCs from blood, obtained roughly 45 days after vaccination.

The chain's CDR3 is CASSFRGIQETQYF. The CDR3 DNA follows: TGTGCCAGCAGCTTCCGGGGGATCCAAGAGACCCAGTACTTC. The rearrangement links TRBV7-8 to TRBJ2-5; D may be TRBD2 (6 bases). Germline values: CDR1 SGHVS, CDR2 FQNEAQ. Trimming cost V 3 bases and J 1 base, with 9 bases left between them. The CDR3 runs 14 residues.